This T cell receptor (beta chain) was recovered during a study of blood T cells in healthy people across ages. The study's findings and limits: Nothing was known about donor CMV status, and this possibly confounded expanded clonotype changes.

About this clonotype: Antigen specificity is unknown.

A second about 6 to 12 cycle PCR used barcoded and J-beta primers. TCRdb fed the 5' RACE reads into MiXCR, producing one record per CDR3 protein. The data show roughly 1,800,000 distinct CDR3 sequences, with 40% to 55% seen just once and around 2.1% held by the top ten. The length of the CDR3 is 12 residues. The germline V gene encodes CDR1 MNHNS and CDR2 SASEGT. V was clipped by 8 bases and J by 4 bases, with 12 bases between them. Every donor provided 7.5 to 10 milliliters of peripheral blood. The sample consisted of blood. The TCR comes from a woman aged 40 to 50 in good health. The chain carries TRBV6-1 and TRBJ2-7; D is perhaps TRBD1 (6 bases). Here the CDR3 reads CASHRDIYEQYF. In nucleotides, the CDR3 is TGTGCCAGCCACCGGGACATATACGAGCAGTACTTC.